The 27 T cell receptor beta chains presented below share a single source sample, sequenced in a study of T cells after posttransplantation cyclophosphamide (dated by TCRdb to 2016 to 2018). Library prep was done by the immunoSEQ multiplex PCR assay. This immuneACCESS table, as held by TCRdb, lists in-frame sequences with V and J called but not all clones. Of the missing ones, under half trace to an unresolved V gene in checked studies; the others have no known cause. The sample table shows about 52,000 clones, and about 86% are seen once. The ten most abundant clones make up 2.8% of the sample. The sequenced material came from PBMCs. These receptor sequences come from a man in his thirties or forties with a blood cancer, CMV-positive, and with a related stem cell donor.

This chain links TRBV30 with TRBJ1-5, with 8 bases fitting TRBD1. Germline loops: CDR1 GTSNPN, CDR2 SVGIG (reference sequence). The CDR3 runs to 15 residues. The J segment lost 4 bases and the V segment lost 2 bases, leaving 7 bases of the junction unmatched. The CDR3 reads CAWSSRGRGNQPQHF. The CDR3 DNA follows: TGTGCCTGGAGTTCCAGGGGGCGGGGGAATCAGCCCCAGCATTTT.

J is TRBJ2-1 and V is TRBV4-1; D gene unclear. Germline CDR1 reads MGHRA; CDR2 reads YSYEKL. V was cut by 4 bases and J by 9 bases, with 13 bases left in between. The CDR3 length is 13 residues. The CDR3 reads CASSPLDPPEQFF. As DNA, the CDR3 is TGCGCCAGCAGCCCCCTAGATCCCCCTGAGCAGTTCTTC.

The CDR3 DNA follows: TGTGCCAGTCGGACAGGGGCTAACTATGGCTACACCTTC. Its translation is CASRTGANYGYTF. The J gene is TRBJ1-2, the V gene TRBV25-1; 9 nucleotides line up with TRBD1. Unmatched junction bases numbered 2, after V lost 9 bases and J lost 0 bases. The length of the CDR3 is 13 residues. Germline values: CDR1 MGHDK, CDR2 SYGVNS.

V is TRBV28 and J is TRBJ2-5; possible D gene TRBD2, 5 bases. The end of the DNA fits TRBJ2-7 better, so the J call may be wrong. The CDR3 is 13 residues long. Germline V gene data show CDR1 as MDHEN and CDR2 as SYDVKM. The DNA for the CDR3 is TGTGCCAGCAGTTTGGGCCCGGGGTACGAGCAGTACTTC. Translated: CASSLGPGYEQYF.

The chain is built from TRBV2 and TRBJ2-2; D is perhaps TRBD1 (6 bases). Germline V gene sequence: CDR1 SNHLY, CDR2 FYNNEI. The germline V and J ends were trimmed by 6 bases and 3 bases, with 11 bases remaining between them. The CDR3 consists of 14 residues. CDR3 region: CASRENRDTGELFF. In DNA, the CDR3 is TGTGCCAGCAGAGAGAACAGGGACACCGGGGAGCTGTTTTTT. Full variable domain (rest looked up from reference TRBV2 and TRBJ2-2): EPEVTQTPSHQVTQMGQEVILRCVPISNHLYFYWYRQILGQKVEFLVSFYNNEISEKSEIFDDQFSVERPDGSNFTLKIRSTKLEDSAMYFCASRENRDTGELFFGEGSRLTVL.

The rearrangement uses TRBV10-3 and TRBJ2-1, with D maybe TRBD2 (6 bases). Germline V gene lookup returns CDR1 ENHRY and CDR2 SYGVKD. This CDR3 has 18 amino acids. The V gene lost 5 bases and the J gene lost 0 bases, with 20 bases spanning the gap. CDR3 sequence: CAISLVRIGGNSYNEQFF. The DNA of the CDR3 is TGTGCCATCAGTCTCGTGAGGATCGGCGGGAACTCCTACAATGAGCAGTTCTTC.

The chain links TRBV5-1 to TRBJ2-3, with 8 positions matching TRBD2. The CDR3 sequence is 15 residues long. CDR1 and CDR2 (germline): SGHRS, YFSETQ. With 0 bases clipped from V and 3 bases from J, the junction kept 3 bases outside the gene matches. CDR3 DNA: TGCGCCAGCAGCTTGGTGTCGGGGGGGACAGATACGCAGTATTTT. Translating it yields CASSLVSGGTDTQYF.

The chain is built from TRBV7-9 and TRBJ2-3; 8 bases agree with TRBD2. J was trimmed by 3 bases and V by 2 bases; bases with no gene match: 7. The CDR3 consists of 16 residues. Looked up from germline, CDR1 is SEHNR and CDR2 is FQNEAQ (reference sequence). CDR3 sequence reads: CASSLRLAIGTDTQYF. Here the CDR3 DNA reads TGTGCCAGCAGCTTAAGACTAGCGATAGGAACAGATACGCAGTATTTT.

The chain's CDR3 is CASTKQGRRVSGANVLTF. In nucleotides, the CDR3 is TGTGCCAGCACTAAACAGGGGCGCCGGGTCTCTGGGGCCAACGTCCTGACTTTC. The chain joins TRBV28 to TRBJ2-6, with TRBD1 matching over 7 bases. Germline CDR1 MDHEN, CDR2 SYDVKM. V lost 7 bases to trimming and J lost 0 bases; unmatched junction nucleotides: 12. The CDR3 contains 18 residues.

The chain recombines TRBV7-2 with TRBJ2-1, with D maybe TRBD2 (6 bases). CDR1 and CDR2 (germline): SGHTA, FQGNSA. Deletions cut 0 bases from V and 8 bases from J, with 11 bases between. The CDR3 has 14 residues. CDR3 DNA: TGTGCCAGCAGCTTAGCCGGGGGTAACCATGAGCAGTTCTTC. Its protein product is CASSLAGGNHEQFF.

This clone was counted once. The V gene is TRBV7-3, the J gene TRBJ2-2; 8 bases agree with TRBD2. This CDR3 has 15 amino acids. The V segment lost 5 bases and the J segment 4 bases; nucleotides outside the gene matches: 6. Germline CDR1 is SGHTA and CDR2 is FQGTGA. The CDR3 protein is CASSPSGLSTGELFF. The CDR3 DNA reads TGTGCCAGCAGCCCTAGCGGGCTTTCCACCGGGGAGCTGTTTTTT.

The V gene is TRBV27, the J gene TRBJ2-1; 9 bases match TRBD2. J gave up 5 bases and V 6 bases, and 8 bases lay outside the gene matches. The CDR3 has 15 residues. Germline CDR1 MNHEY, CDR2 SMNVEV (reference sequence). The CDR3 sequence is CASSPPGLANNEQFF. The DNA of the CDR3 is TGTGCCAGCAGCCCCCCGGGACTAGCTAACAATGAGCAGTTCTTC.

The chain uses TRBV2 and TRBJ2-3; 13 bases line up with TRBD2. The CDR3 runs 15 residues. After removal of 8 bases from V and 7 bases from J, the junction contained 9 bases not matched to a gene. In germline, CDR1 is SNHLY, CDR2 FYNNEI. CDR3 residues: CASGRLAGGPNTQYF. The CDR3 DNA is TGTGCCAGCGGAAGACTAGCGGGAGGTCCTAATACGCAGTATTTT.

The chain uses TRBV12-5 and TRBJ2-2, with D possibly TRBD2 on 5 matching bases. V was pared by 1 base and J by 4 bases, with 13 bases between. Germline V gives CDR1 LGHNT, CDR2 FRNRAP. The CDR3 consists of 16 residues. CDR3 residues: CASGLARVAGTGELFF. DNA of the CDR3: TGTGCTAGTGGTTTGGCCCGGGTCGCGGGCACCGGGGAGCTGTTTTTT.

The chain recombines TRBV5-3 with TRBJ2-7; D remains ambiguous. TRBV5-3 is designated an ORF whose function remains uncertain. Trimming left V 0 bases short and J 3 bases short, with 7 bases between. CDR3 length: 13 residues. The CDR3 DNA is TGTGCCAGAAGCTTGGACGGTCACTACGAGCAGTACTTC. Its translation: CARSLDGHYEQYF.

The chain is built from TRBV30 and TRBJ1-5; a weak D match, TRBD1 (6 bases). The CDR3 is made up of 13 amino acids. Trimming removed 4 bases at V and 1 base at J, with 8 bases between. In germline, CDR1 is GTSNPN, CDR2 SVGIG (reference sequence). This chain's CDR3 is CAWNQGSNQPQHF. The CDR3 nucleotides are TGTGCCTGGAATCAGGGGAGCAATCAGCCCCAGCATTTT.

This chain links TRBV7-9 with TRBJ2-2, with a weak D call TRBD1 (6 bases). CDR1 is SEHNR, CDR2 FQNEAQ, per germline (reference sequence). The CDR3 loop spans 14 amino acids. The ends were cut back, 6 bases at V and 7 bases at J, with 15 bases in the middle. CDR3 coding DNA: TGTGCCAGCAGGCTCGGAACAGGGATCGGGGAGCTGTTTTTT. It yields the protein CASRLGTGIGELFF.

This clone was seen just once. V gene TRBV28 combines with J gene TRBJ2-3; 7 positions match TRBD1. This CDR3 comprises 14 residues. Germline trimming cut 7 bases from V and 1 base from J; bases unmatched to any gene: 5. Germline lookup yields CDR1 MDHEN and CDR2 SYDVKM. In DNA form, the CDR3 reads TGTGCCAGCACCGCAGGACAGGGCACAGATACGCAGTATTTT. It codes for CASTAGQGTDTQYF.

This clone was found once. V is TRBV11-2 and J is TRBJ2-7; tentative D call: TRBD1 (5 bases). The CDR3 contains 14 residues. V was shortened by 8 bases and J by 5 bases, with 19 bases between the two germline ends. The V gene's germline CDR1 is SGHAT and CDR2 FQNNGV. The DNA of the CDR3 is TGTGCCAGCTCTATCGGACAACCACCTGACGAGCAGTACTTC. Its protein is CASSIGQPPDEQYF.

The gene calls are TRBV19 and TRBJ2-5; 13 nucleotides agree with TRBD2. The DNA end is a closer match to TRBJ2-7, so the J assignment may be wrong. The CDR3 is made up of 15 amino acids. Germline CDR1 and CDR2: LNHDA and SQIVND (reference sequence). In nucleotides, the CDR3 is TGTGCCAGTAGGCTACTAGCGGGAGGGAACTACGAGCAGTACTTC. Protein product: CASRLLAGGNYEQYF.

In its sample, this clone was seen once. The rearrangement joins TRBV18 to TRBJ1-1; D uncertain. The CDR3 has 14 amino acids. The V gene lost 1 base and the J gene lost 5 bases, with 11 bases spanning the gap. CDR1 and CDR2 (germline): KGHSH, LQKENI. CDR3 sequence reads: CASSPRGGRTEAFF. Here the CDR3 DNA reads TGTGCCAGCTCACCACGAGGCGGGAGGACTGAAGCTTTCTTT.

The gene calls are TRBV5-1 and TRBJ2-5, with 15 bases fitting TRBD2. The CDR3 has 16 residues. The V gene end was trimmed by 4 bases and the J gene end by 5 bases; junction bases not matched to a gene: 6. Germline V CDR1 and CDR2: SGHRS, YFSETQ. DNA of the CDR3: TGCGCCAGCAGCGGTACCGGGACTAGCGGGAGGGAGACCCAGTACTTC. Encoded protein: CASSGTGTSGRETQYF.

This chain links TRBV5-4 with TRBJ2-7; 9 nucleotides align to TRBD1. Germline trimming cut 2 bases from V and 2 bases from J; bases unmatched to any gene: 2. The CDR3 has 14 residues. In germline, CDR1 is SGHNT, CDR2 YYREEE (reference sequence). CDR3 sequence (DNA): TGTGCCAGCAGCTTAAACAGGGGGCCCTACGAGCAGTACTTC. Its translation: CASSLNRGPYEQYF.

The chain recombines TRBV7-8 with TRBJ1-5; 7 nucleotides line up with TRBD1. This CDR3 comprises 15 residues. Unmatched junction bases numbered 8, after V lost 6 bases and J lost 3 bases. The germline V gene encodes CDR1 SGHVS and CDR2 FQNEAQ. CDR3 nucleotides: TGTGCCAGCAGGGGTGGGACAGACGACAATCAGCCCCAGCATTTT. Its protein is CASRGGTDDNQPQHF.

CDR3 nucleotides: TGTGCCAGCAGCTTAGACAGGCGGAACACTGAAGCTTTCTTT. Residues: CASSLDRRNTEAFF. The V gene is TRBV7-9, the J gene TRBJ1-1, with D perhaps matching TRBD1 (5 bases). The germline V gene has CDR1 SEHNR and CDR2 FQNEAQ (reference sequence). The CDR3 sequence is 14 residues long. V lost 1 base, J lost 1 base, and 7 bases lay in between.

The chain has TRBV5-1 and TRBJ2-7; no clear D. Germline assignment: CDR1 SGHRS and CDR2 YFSETQ. Trimming removed 0 bases at V and 2 bases at J, with 12 bases between. CDR3 length equals 15 residues. The CDR3 reads CASSLDLAETYEQYF. Written as DNA, the CDR3 is TGCGCCAGCAGCTTGGACCTCGCGGAGACCTACGAGCAGTACTTC.

The chain links TRBV6-1 to TRBJ2-7, with TRBD2 as a possible D gene (6 bases). The germline gives CDR1 MNHNS, CDR2 SASEGT. Trimming cost V 4 bases and J 4 bases, with 14 bases left between them. The CDR3 totals 14 residues. CDR3 region: CASSVMGEVYEQYF. The CDR3 nucleotides are TGTGCCAGCAGTGTTATGGGGGAGGTATACGAGCAGTACTTC.